The T cell receptor (beta chain) described here comes from a study of blood T cell repertoires in COVID-19. Assay used: immunoSEQ multiplex PCR; TCRdb lists only in-frame clones, some missing. Altogether fewer than 150,000 clones are present, about 87% being singletons, with the ten largest covering 4.3%. The specimen sequenced was peripheral blood. The clonotype was recovered from a woman aged 35 to 49 with acute or convalescent COVID-19.

Here the CDR3 reads CASTLGQANTEAFF. CDR3 nucleotides: TGTGCCAGTACCTTGGGACAGGCGAACACTGAAGCTTTCTTT. The J gene is TRBJ1-1, the V gene TRBV19, with 8 bases matching TRBD1. CDR3 length: 14 residues. Germline loops: CDR1 LNHDA, CDR2 SQIVND (reference sequence). V lost 7 bases and J lost 1; bases outside the gene matches: 5.